This note documents a single TCR beta chain sequence. In the authors' workflow: Reference gene primer amplification gave nucleated cell count estimates. Using immunoSEQ multiplex PCR, the repertoire was profiled, and TCRdb retains in-frame clones only, with some absent. V and J calls and clone size are as listed in that table; D and trimming were resolved from the DNA. This sample carries hundreds of thousands of clones, roughly four fifths of them seen once, and the ten largest clones take less than 8%. The ends lost 7 bases at V and 4 bases at J; junction bases unmatched: 9. This CDR3 region has 17 residues. Germline V gives CDR1 LNHDA, CDR2 SQIVND (reference sequence). The data were obtained in a study of blood T cell repertoires in COVID-19. Whole-study context: In each case, the material was cDNA or gDNA derived from T cells, B-cell-depleted T cells, or PBMCs.

The sequence derives from a woman aged 45-65 years with acute or convalescent COVID-19. The chain employs TRBV19 and TRBJ2-2, with 13 nucleotides matching TRBD2. Input material: peripheral blood. CDR3 protein: CASNLRLAGGSTGELFF. CDR3 nucleotides: TGTGCCAGTAACCTTCGACTAGCGGGGGGAAGCACCGGGGAGCTGTTTTTT. Supplemented by reference TRBV19 and TRBJ2-2, the full variable domain reads DGGITQSPKYLFRKEGQNVTLSCEQNLNHDAMYWYRQDPGQGLRLIYYSQIVNDFQKGDIAEGYSVSREKKESFPLTVTSAQKNPTAFYLCASNLRLAGGSTGELFFGEGSRLTVL.